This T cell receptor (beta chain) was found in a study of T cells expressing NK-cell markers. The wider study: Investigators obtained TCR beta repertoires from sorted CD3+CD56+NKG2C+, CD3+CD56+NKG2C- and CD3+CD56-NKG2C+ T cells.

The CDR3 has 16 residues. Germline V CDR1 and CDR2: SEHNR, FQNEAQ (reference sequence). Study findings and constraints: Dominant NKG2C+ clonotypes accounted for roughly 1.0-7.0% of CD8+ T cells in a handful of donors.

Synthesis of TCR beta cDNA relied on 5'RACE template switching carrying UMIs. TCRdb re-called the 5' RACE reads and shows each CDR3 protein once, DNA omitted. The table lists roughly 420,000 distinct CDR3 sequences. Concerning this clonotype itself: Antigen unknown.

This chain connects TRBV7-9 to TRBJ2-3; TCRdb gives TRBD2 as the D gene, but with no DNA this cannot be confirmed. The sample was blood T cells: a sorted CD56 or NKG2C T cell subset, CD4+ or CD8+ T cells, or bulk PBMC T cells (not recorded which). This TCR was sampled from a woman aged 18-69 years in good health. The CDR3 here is CASSLLAGGLTDTQYF.